Each of the 8 T cell receptor beta chains below was sequenced from the same sample in a study of CD8+ T cells in alopecia areata. Once RNA had been extracted, it was reverse transcribed into cDNA to act as the sequencing template. The assay was immunoSEQ multiplex PCR, and TCRdb's table has in-frame clones only and misses some. Of roughly 130,000 clones listed, roughly three fifths are singletons. Sequencing was performed on CD4+ T cells sorted from blood, taken at week 0. The receptors here all came from a human donor with alopecia areata.

The chain combines TRBV6-1 with TRBJ1-2; D not certain. V shed 0 bases and J shed 8 bases, with 10 bases lying between them. This CDR3 spans 13 amino acids. Per germline, CDR1 MNHNS and CDR2 SASEGT. The CDR3 sequence is CASSEAARGGYTF. The CDR3 DNA sequence: TGTGCCAGCAGTGAAGCCGCCCGCGGGGGCTACACCTTC.

V is TRBV29-1 and J is TRBJ2-2, with 7 bases aligning to TRBD2. The germline V gene has CDR1 SQVTM and CDR2 ANQGSEA. This CDR3 contains 14 residues. Trimming took 3 bases from V and 2 from J; bases not matched to a gene: 3. The CDR3 loop is CSVDSGLNTGELFF. The CDR3 nucleotides read TGCAGCGTTGATTCGGGACTAAACACCGGGGAGCTGTTTTTT.

This clone was seen a few times. J is TRBJ2-1 and V is TRBV19, with TRBD2 matching 11 bases. Germline trimming cut 6 bases from V and 9 bases from J; bases unmatched to any gene: 10. This CDR3 is built from 15 residues. Germline-derived CDR1 and CDR2 are LNHDA and SQIVND (reference sequence). The CDR3 nucleotides read TGTGCCAGTAGATGGAGTAGCGGGAGGGCCGCTGAGCAGTTCTTC. It codes for CASRWSSGRAAEQFF. Looking up the rest from reference TRBV19 and TRBJ2-1 gives the full variable domain: DGGITQSPKYLFRKEGQNVTLSCEQNLNHDAMYWYRQDPGQGLRLIYYSQIVNDFQKGDIAEGYSVSREKKESFPLTVTSAQKNPTAFYLCASRWSSGRAAEQFFGPGTRLTVL.

The chain uses TRBV30 and TRBJ1-2; D not resolved. The CDR3 loop spans 14 amino acids. V was trimmed by 4 bases and J by 3 bases, leaving 15 bases between them. The germline V gene has CDR1 GTSNPN and CDR2 SVGIG (reference sequence). The CDR3 sequence: CAWTSIGMDYGYTF. CDR3 nucleotides: TGTGCCTGGACTTCCATAGGTATGGACTATGGCTACACCTTC.

This clone was seen a few times. This chain uses TRBV19 with TRBJ2-2; unclear D gene. The CDR3 is made up of 15 amino acids. CDR1 is LNHDA, CDR2 SQIVND, per germline (reference sequence). V lost 4 bases and J lost 2, with 11 bases in between. The CDR3: CASSTRPVNTGELFF. The CDR3 nucleotides read TGTGCCAGTAGTACGCGGCCGGTAAACACCGGGGAGCTGTTTTTT.

This clone occurred a few times. The chain recombines TRBV7-9 with TRBJ2-2; no clear D. The CDR3 sequence is 13 residues long. Deletions cut 1 base from V and 7 bases from J, with 7 bases between. The germline V gene has CDR1 SEHNR and CDR2 FQNEAQ (reference sequence). CDR3 region: CASSLEPGGELFF. In DNA, the CDR3 is TGTGCCAGCAGCTTAGAGCCGGGCGGGGAGCTGTTTTTT.

The sample holds a few counts of this clone. The gene calls are TRBV13 and TRBJ2-6; D unclear. This CDR3 contains 18 residues. The germline CDR1 and CDR2 sequences are PRHDT and FYEKMQ (reference sequence). V lost 5 bases and J lost 4, with 21 bases in between. CDR3 sequence: CASSIEPPEVRGANVLTF. The CDR3 DNA reads TGTGCCAGCAGCATAGAGCCTCCTGAGGTACGGGGGGCCAACGTCCTGACTTTC.

The chain links TRBV5-1 to TRBJ2-5; TRBD1 agrees at 8 bases. This CDR3 contains 14 residues. Germline V CDR1 and CDR2: SGHRS, YFSETQ. Trimming at V came to 5 bases and at J to 5 bases, leaving 8 bases not matched to a gene. The CDR3 loop reads CASRLDRVAETQYF. The CDR3 coding sequence is TGCGCCAGCAGGCTGGACAGGGTGGCGGAGACCCAGTACTTC.